In this sample, the clone carrying this T cell receptor (beta chain) turned up a few times. The sample belongs to a study of PD-L1 blockade in urothelial cancer. Study context: About nine tenths of the roughly 29 patients were men who had bladder-origin urothelial cancer. Enrolled patients had been treated previously with 0 to 3 chemotherapy regimens.

TCRdb's copy holds only in-frame clones and misses some; the assay was immunoSEQ multiplex PCR. The sample has roughly 120,000 clones, less than 85% seen once. Indicated time point: pretreatment peripheral blood. The CDR3 consists of 17 residues. Germline trimming cut 1 base from V and 3 bases from J; bases unmatched to any gene: 10. Per germline, CDR1 LNHNV and CDR2 YYDKDF (reference sequence). Specimen: PBMCs, collected around atezolizumab (anti-PD-L1) treatment. This receptor was obtained from a middle-aged man with urothelial cancer. This chain connects TRBV15 to TRBJ2-3; 7 positions match TRBD1. CDR3 coding DNA: TGTGCCACCAGCAGAGGGAATAGGGGGCTTAGGACAGATACGCAGTATTTT. Encoded protein: CATSRGNRGLRTDTQYF.